The 10 T cell receptor beta chains listed next were all sequenced from one sample in a study of blood T cell repertoires in COVID-19. Sequencing was performed with immunoSEQ multiplex PCR; in TCRdb, only in-frame clones are kept and a portion is missing. Seen here are roughly 75,000 clones, about 93% observed once, and the top ten hold about 7.1%. Sequencing was performed on peripheral blood. The receptors were gathered from a human donor in a cohort sampled during active COVID-19.

In the case of this clone: One end of the junction varies from germline; a read error may be responsible. The chain recombines TRBV2 with TRBJ1-5; 8 nucleotides line up with TRBD1. The CDR3 has 13 amino acids. The germline V gene has CDR1 SNHLY and CDR2 FYNNEI. CDR3 residues: CASSEPRTGSPFF. As DNA, the CDR3 is TGTGCCAGCAGCGAACCCCGGACAGGGTCTCCCTTTTTT.

The V gene is TRBV15, the J gene TRBJ1-1, with D uncertain. CDR3 length: 14 amino acids. Looked up from germline, CDR1 is LNHNV and CDR2 is YYDKDF (reference sequence). The V end was cut by 1 base, the J end by 0 bases, with 6 bases between. CDR3 region: CATSRGGLNTEAFF. The CDR3 nucleotides read TGTGCCACCAGCAGAGGAGGGTTGAACACTGAAGCTTTCTTT.

The chain combines TRBV3-1 (or the pseudogene TRBV3-2) with TRBJ2-2; 11 nucleotides agree with TRBD2. CDR1 and CDR2 (germline): LGHDT, YNNKEL (reference sequence). J gave up 1 base and V 3 bases, and 13 bases lay outside the gene matches. CDR3 length: 20 residues. The CDR3: CASSHLLASGGTMNTGELFF. The CDR3 coding sequence is TGTGCCAGCAGCCACCTTTTGGCTAGCGGGGGGACCATGAACACCGGGGAGCTGTTTTTT.

This clone was detected a few times. This chain connects TRBV10-1 to TRBJ2-2, with D perhaps TRBD1 (6 bases). The length of the CDR3 is 14 residues. The V gene lost 6 bases and the J gene lost 6 bases, with 14 bases spanning the gap. Germline V gives CDR1 WNHNN, CDR2 SYGVQD (reference sequence). The CDR3 region has the DNA TGCGCCAGCAGGGGACAAACGGGACCCGGGGAGCTGTTTTTT. This encodes CASRGQTGPGELFF.

The J gene is TRBJ2-7, the V gene TRBV7-7; maybe TRBD2 (7 bases). Trimming left V 5 bases short and J 8 bases short, with 16 bases between. This CDR3 contains 13 residues. Germline assignment: CDR1 SSHAT and CDR2 FNYEAQ (reference sequence). The CDR3 region is CASSTTDGGQQYF. CDR3 nucleotide sequence: TGTGCCAGCAGCACAACGGACGGGGGGCAGCAGTACTTC.

The rearrangement joins TRBV2 to TRBJ2-7; D uncertain. Germline CDR1 reads SNHLY; CDR2 reads FYNNEI. V shed 3 bases and J shed 2 bases, with 20 bases lying between them. The CDR3 loop spans 17 amino acids. This CDR3 is CASSDGDLVGRPYEQYF. CDR3 nucleotide sequence: TGTGCCAGCAGTGATGGCGACTTGGTTGGTCGCCCCTACGAGCAGTACTTC. Full variable domain (missing parts from reference TRBV2 and TRBJ2-7): EPEVTQTPSHQVTQMGQEVILRCVPISNHLYFYWYRQILGQKVEFLVSFYNNEISEKSEIFDDQFSVERPDGSNFTLKIRSTKLEDSAMYFCASSDGDLVGRPYEQYFGPGTRLTVT.

The chain uses TRBV30 and TRBJ1-1; unclear D gene. Germline-derived CDR1 and CDR2 are GTSNPN and SVGIG (reference sequence). This CDR3 contains 14 residues. The V end lost 0 bases, the J end lost 1 base, and 9 bases lay between the germline ends. CDR3 residues: CAWSVGLTNTEAFF. CDR3 DNA: TGTGCCTGGAGTGTCGGTCTAACGAACACTGAAGCTTTCTTT.

The chain joins TRBV6-5 to TRBJ1-1; TRBD1 might be the D (6 bases). Germline CDR1 is MNHEY and CDR2 is SVGAGI. The CDR3 runs 13 residues. The V and J ends lost 8 bases and 1 base respectively, with 11 bases between them. CDR3 region: CASGYRENTEAFF. For the CDR3, the DNA is TGTGCCAGCGGATACAGGGAGAACACTGAAGCTTTCTTT.

The CDR3 bases are TGCGCCAGCAGCTTGGGACAGGGAGCCGGAAACACCATATATTTT. As protein: CASSLGQGAGNTIYF. The V call is TRBV5-1, the J call TRBJ1-3, with 7 bases identical to TRBD1. CDR3 length equals 15 residues. The germline V gene encodes CDR1 SGHRS and CDR2 YFSETQ. Trimming at V came to 0 bases and at J to 4 bases, leaving 4 bases not matched to a gene.

This clone has only a few counts. This chain joins TRBV4-2 and TRBJ1-5; 7 bases agree with TRBD1. CDR1 and CDR2 (germline): LGHNA, YNFKEQ. V gave up 3 bases and J gave up 3 bases; unmatched junction bases: 11. The CDR3 has 17 amino acids. CDR3 sequence: CASSHASGTALNQPQHF. In nucleotides, the CDR3 is TGTGCCAGCAGCCATGCTTCCGGGACAGCTCTCAATCAGCCCCAGCATTTT.